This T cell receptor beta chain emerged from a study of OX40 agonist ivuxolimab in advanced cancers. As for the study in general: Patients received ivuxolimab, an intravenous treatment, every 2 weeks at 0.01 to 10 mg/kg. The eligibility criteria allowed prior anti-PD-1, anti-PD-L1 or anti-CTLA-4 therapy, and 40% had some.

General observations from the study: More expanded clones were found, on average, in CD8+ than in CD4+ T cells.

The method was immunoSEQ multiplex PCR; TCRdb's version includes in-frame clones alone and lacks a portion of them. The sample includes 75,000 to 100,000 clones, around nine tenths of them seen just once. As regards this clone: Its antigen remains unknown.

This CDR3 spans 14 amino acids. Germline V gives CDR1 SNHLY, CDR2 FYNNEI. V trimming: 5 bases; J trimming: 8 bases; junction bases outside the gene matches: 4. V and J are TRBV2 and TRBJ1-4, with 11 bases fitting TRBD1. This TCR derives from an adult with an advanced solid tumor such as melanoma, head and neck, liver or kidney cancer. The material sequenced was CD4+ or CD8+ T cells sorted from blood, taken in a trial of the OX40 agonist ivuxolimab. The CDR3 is CASSFGTGGEKLFF. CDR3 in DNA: TGTGCCAGCAGTTTCGGGACAGGGGGAGAAAAACTGTTTTTT. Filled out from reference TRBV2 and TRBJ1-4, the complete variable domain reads EPEVTQTPSHQVTQMGQEVILRCVPISNHLYFYWYRQILGQKVEFLVSFYNNEISEKSEIFDDQFSVERPDGSNFTLKIRSTKLEDSAMYFCASSFGTGGEKLFFGSGTQLSVL.